Sequencing of this T cell receptor beta chain was carried out in a study of T cell repertoires in cytomegalovirus infection (dated by TCRdb to about 2019). Background on the whole study: Recently identified HLA-C-restricted CMV epitopes, whose presentation resists viral immunomodulation, were targeted by peptide stimulations together with well-studied HLA-B-restricted epitopes. The HLA type of each donor mattered for the analysis, because public TCR beta signatures pointed to carriage of CMV infection along with the matching HLA type. Beyond this particular receptor, the publication reports: Cumulative frequency of public TCR beta family members discriminated carriers of CMV infection plus the relevant HLA type in this cohort and an independent roughly 340-donor cohort. The ex vivo response was dominated by HLA-C-restricted CMV-specific TCR beta clonotypes, which also provided the single most frequent clonotype in two of eight donors.

The label giving this sample's treatment or condition can be read as: in vitro stimulation with specific CMV peptide epitopes to enrich CMV-specific T cells. For sequencing, an Illumina HiSeq 1500 was employed. TCRdb reprocessing: public reads trimmed at Q25 with fastp, clones called with MiXCR, in-frame beta chains kept. Rows merge per CDR3 protein into single entries with the most common DNA and genes. This sample gives about 220,000 distinct CDR3 sequences in total; around 35% of them show up just once. The ten biggest clones cover more than 50% of the sample. In the case of this clonotype: What antigen it recognizes has not been identified. No much larger clone is present one base from it, and per-base qualities are unavailable.

The junction carries 16 bases between V and J, which are trimmed by 7 bases and 3 bases respectively. CDR3 length: 15 amino acids, cysteine to phenylalanine. The kept DNA is CDR3 alone, 45 bases in frame from the first base. CDR1 is given as MNHNY and CDR2 as SVGAGI, both from the germline V gene (reference sequence). This TCR was recovered from a human donor in good health (CMV status not recorded). Some clones in this sample may be carry-over from other donors' samples. Sequencing used CD8+ T cells from cultured PBMCs, obtained from culture after CMV antigen stimulation. This receptor chain uses TRBV6-6 and TRBJ2-1; the best D guess is TRBD1, with 6 bases matching. The DNA sequence is TGTGCCAGCACCCCAAGGGGGTATGTCTACAATGAGCAGTTCTTC. This translates into CASTPRGYVYNEQFF.